A selection of T cell receptor beta chains follows, all from one sample in a study of T cell responses to AZD1222 COVID-19 vaccine. The method was immunoSEQ multiplex PCR; TCRdb's version includes in-frame clones alone and lacks a portion of them. The sample lists about 94,000 clones, about 90% occurring once. The sample consisted of peripheral blood, taken on day 0 of AZD1222 vaccination. The receptors derive from an adult in good health. CDR3s include the opening cysteine and the closing phenylalanine or tryptophan. D genes are given only for firm matches. Size values are once, few and many counts, or a class for expanded clones, and some rows have none.

J gene: TRBJ2-3; clone size: .; V gene: TRBV3-1/TRBV3-2; D gene: .; CDR3 length: 16; CDR3 protein: CASSQDAGGVTDTQYF; CDR3 DNA: TGTGCCAGCAGCCAAGATGCAGGGGGGGTCACAGATACGCAGTATTTT
J gene: TRBJ1-2; clone size: .; V gene: TRBV18; D gene: TRBD1; CDR3 length: 13; CDR3 protein: CASATGDNYGYTF; CDR3 DNA: TGTGCCAGCGCGACAGGGGATAACTATGGCTACACCTTC
J gene: TRBJ1-4; clone size: .; V gene: TRBV30; D gene: .; CDR3 length: 12; CDR3 protein: CAWSVRGEKLFF; CDR3 DNA: TGTGCCTGGAGTGTACGAGGGGAAAAACTGTTTTTT
J gene: TRBJ1-2; clone size: .; V gene: TRBV5-3; D gene: .; CDR3 length: 15; CDR3 protein: CARSFLTVESLGYTF; CDR3 DNA: TGTGCCAGAAGCTTTTTGACAGTGGAATCGCTTGGCTACACCTTC
J gene: TRBJ1-1; clone size: .; V gene: TRBV27; D gene: .; CDR3 length: 16; CDR3 protein: CASSIRTRTVNTEAFF; CDR3 DNA: TGTGCCAGCAGTATCCGGACAAGAACAGTGAACACTGAAGCTTTCTTT
J gene: TRBJ1-6; clone size: .; V gene: TRBV27; D gene: TRBD1; CDR3 length: 13; CDR3 protein: CASRGTGVFSLHF; CDR3 DNA: TGTGCCAGCAGGGGGACAGGGGTTTTTTCCCTCCACTTT
J gene: TRBJ1-1; clone size: few; V gene: TRBV2; D gene: TRBD1; CDR3 length: 14; CDR3 protein: CASSRTGVFPEAFF; CDR3 DNA: TGTGCCAGCAGTAGAACAGGGGTTTTCCCTGAAGCTTTCTTT
J gene: TRBJ2-3; clone size: .; V gene: TRBV5-4; D gene: TRBD2; CDR3 length: 16; CDR3 protein: CASIVRTSGDIDTQYF; CDR3 DNA: TGTGCCAGCATCGTAAGGACTAGCGGGGATATAGATACGCAGTATTTT
J gene: TRBJ1-2; clone size: .; V gene: TRBV11-1; D gene: .; CDR3 length: 12; CDR3 protein: CASRGSGRGYTF; CDR3 DNA: TGTGCCAGCAGGGGGTCTGGACGTGGCTACACCTTC
J gene: TRBJ1-6; clone size: .; V gene: TRBV18; D gene: .; CDR3 length: 15; CDR3 protein: CASSPGGRINSPLHF; CDR3 DNA: TGTGCCAGCTCACCGGGTGGGCGTATTAATTCACCCCTCCACTTT
J gene: TRBJ2-1; clone size: .; V gene: TRBV20-1; D gene: .; CDR3 length: 11; CDR3 protein: CSARSKNEQFF; CDR3 DNA: TGCAGTGCTAGATCAAAGAATGAGCAGTTCTTC
J gene: TRBJ1-5; clone size: .; V gene: TRBV6-5; D gene: .; CDR3 length: 14; CDR3 protein: CASSYSSGDQPQHF; CDR3 DNA: TGTGCCAGCAGTTACTCGTCTGGGGATCAGCCCCAGCATTTT
J gene: TRBJ1-1; clone size: once; V gene: TRBV18; D gene: .; CDR3 length: 14; CDR3 protein: CASSPRGDNTEAFF; CDR3 DNA: TGTGCCAGCTCACCAAGGGGGGATAACACTGAAGCTTTCTTT
J gene: TRBJ1-4; clone size: .; V gene: TRBV5-1; D gene: TRBD1; CDR3 length: 14; CDR3 protein: CASSTRDSNEKLFF; CDR3 DNA: TGCGCCAGCAGCACCAGGGACAGTAATGAAAAACTGTTTTTT
J gene: TRBJ1-6; clone size: .; V gene: TRBV18; D gene: .; CDR3 length: 17; CDR3 protein: CASSPLSPSSYNSPLHF; CDR3 DNA: TGTGCCAGCTCACCGCTGTCCCCGAGCTCCTATAATTCACCCCTCCACTTT